Following are 12 T cell receptor beta chains from one sample sequenced in a study of beta chain features in type 1 diabetes (dated by TCRdb to 2016 to 2019). The library was generated by the immunoSEQ multiplex PCR assay. All of the isolated RNA was reverse transcribed with the High Capacity cDNA Reverse Transcription Kit, so expressed TCRB transcripts were sequenced. TCRdb obtained this table from immuneACCESS and retained in-frame rearrangements with V and J assigned. These tables miss some clones; where compared with another copy, unresolved V genes account for less than half of the shortfall, and the remainder is unexplained. The sample includes roughly 50,000 clones, with less than 55% observed a single time. The ten largest clones represent more than 1.4% of the sample. The study at large found these results: In all four CD4+ subsets, TCRB CDR3 length was moderately but significantly shorter in type 1 diabetes patients.

No antigen is known for these receptors. Sequencing used Tregs from blood. Explained via the paper, the cell subset or site label denotes: regulatory CD4+ T cells. The source of these receptors is a man aged 25 to 45 with type 1 diabetes.

J is TRBJ2-6 and V is TRBV28; no clear D. CDR3 size: 18 residues. Trimming cost V 6 bases and J 0 bases, with 18 bases left between them. The germline V gene has CDR1 MDHEN and CDR2 SYDVKM. The CDR3 coding sequence is TGTGCCAGCAGCTCCTTGGAGCTGGAGAGCTCTGGGGCCAACGTCCTGACTTTC. It translates to CASSSLELESSGANVLTF. The variable domain in full, with the rest retrieved from reference TRBV28 and TRBJ2-6, is DVKVTQSSRYLVKRTGEKVFLECVQDMDHENMFWYRQDPGLGLRLIYFSYDVKMKEKGDIPEGYSVSREKKERFSLILESASTNQTSMYLCASSSLELESSGANVLTFGAGSRLTVL.

The chain carries TRBV7-2 and TRBJ1-2; perhaps TRBD1 as D (6 bases). Deletions cut 4 bases from V and 5 bases from J, with 17 bases between. Germline V gene data show CDR1 as SGHTA and CDR2 as FQGNSA. The CDR3 contains 15 residues. The CDR3, as DNA: TGTGCCAGCAGCTCCTCCTCAGGGAGGGGGTATGGCTACACCTTC. Translating it yields CASSSSSGRGYGYTF.

This clone came up once. The chain employs TRBV27 and TRBJ1-1; tentatively, D is TRBD1 (6 bases). This CDR3 spans 14 amino acids. With 6 bases removed from V and 3 bases from J, the gap between germline ends came to 14 bases. CDR1 and CDR2 (germline): MNHEY, SMNVEV (reference sequence). CDR3 amino acids: CASSLGGGYTEAFF. Written as DNA, the CDR3 is TGTGCCAGCAGCCTAGGGGGTGGGTACACTGAAGCTTTCTTT.

The sample holds a few counts of this clone. The J gene is TRBJ1-1, the V gene TRBV7-2, with 9 bases fitting TRBD1. Losses at the gene ends were 4 bases for V and 6 bases for J; bases not matched to a gene: 6. The CDR3 has 14 amino acids. Germline-derived CDR1 and CDR2 are SGHTA and FQGNSA. The CDR3 reads CASSSGTGSSEAFF. The CDR3 DNA follows: TGTGCCAGCAGCTCCGGGACAGGGAGCTCTGAAGCTTTCTTT.

This clone was seen more than once but under ten times. The gene calls are TRBV18 and TRBJ1-1; 9 nucleotides line up with TRBD1. The CDR3 is 14 residues long. V was pared by 3 bases and J by 5 bases, with 4 bases of the junction left unmatched. CDR1 is KGHSH and CDR2 is LQKENI in the germline V gene. CDR3 region: CASSPRDRVTEAFF. As DNA, the CDR3 is TGTGCCAGCTCACCTAGGGACAGGGTAACTGAAGCTTTCTTT.

A few counts support this clone. This chain links TRBV5-1 with TRBJ2-2, with D perhaps matching TRBD1 (6 bases). V lost 2 bases and J lost 1, with 12 bases in between. The CDR3 spans 16 residues. Germline V gene lookup returns CDR1 SGHRS and CDR2 YFSETQ. As DNA, the CDR3 is TGCGCCAGCAGCTTTTTCATGACAGGGAACACCGGGGAGCTGTTTTTT. It yields the protein CASSFFMTGNTGELFF. Complete variable domain (other parts from reference TRBV5-1 and TRBJ2-2): KAGVTQTPRYLIKTRGQQVTLSCSPISGHRSVSWYQQTPGQGLQFLFEYFSETQRNKGNFPGRFSGRQFSNSRSEMNVSTLELGDSALYLCASSFFMTGNTGELFFGEGSRLTVL.

This rearrangement joins TRBV7-8 to TRBJ1-6; no clear D. V lost 2 bases to trimming and J lost 8 bases, with 13 bases between them. The CDR3 runs 15 residues. CDR1 is SGHVS and CDR2 is FQNEAQ in the germline V gene. This CDR3 reads CASSLIINTHSPLHF. The CDR3 DNA sequence: TGTGCCAGCAGCTTAATAATTAACACACATTCACCCCTCCACTTT.

CDR3 nucleotides: TGTGCAAGTCGCTCCCGATCTACCCGCTCCTACAATGAGCAGTTCTTC. It encodes CASRSRSTRSYNEQFF. The rearrangement joins TRBV12-2 to TRBJ2-1; the D segment call TRBD2 is taken from the table without a DNA check. TRBV12-2 is designated a pseudogene. The CDR3 runs to 16 residues.

This rearrangement joins TRBV28 to TRBJ2-2; 7 bases line up with TRBD1. Germline V gene sequence: CDR1 MDHEN, CDR2 SYDVKM. V lost 5 bases and J lost 7; bases outside the gene matches: 13. The CDR3 is 16 residues long. The CDR3 sequence is CASSDRVAGGVGELFF. The CDR3 DNA is TGTGCCAGCAGTGACCGGGTGGCAGGGGGTGTCGGGGAGCTGTTTTTT.

This clone is classed as medium-sized (0.01 to 0.1%). This rearrangement joins TRBV7-9 to TRBJ2-5; D gene ambiguous. Germline V gene lookup returns CDR1 SEHNR and CDR2 FQNEAQ (reference sequence). CDR3 length equals 12 residues. The V gene lost 5 bases and the J gene lost 4 bases, with 8 bases spanning the gap. The CDR3 coding sequence is TGTGCCAGCAGCCCCCGAGGAGAGACCCAGTACTTC. This encodes CASSPRGETQYF.

The chain is built from TRBV30 and TRBJ1-1; 10 bases line up with TRBD1. CDR1 and CDR2 (germline): GTSNPN, SVGIG (reference sequence). CDR3 length: 15 residues. Trimming removed 3 bases from V and 1 base from J; junction bases left unmatched: 5. Written as DNA, the CDR3 is TGTGCCTGGAGATTCCGGGACAGGGGGAACACTGAAGCTTTCTTT. This codes for CAWRFRDRGNTEAFF.

The chain has TRBV4-2 and TRBJ2-5, with 11 bases matching TRBD2. The CDR3 consists of 16 residues. Unmatched junction bases numbered 5, after V lost 0 bases and J lost 5 bases. Germline CDR1 is LGHNA and CDR2 is YNFKEQ. The CDR3 is CASSQDGSGRAETQYF. The CDR3, as DNA: TGTGCCAGCAGCCAAGATGGTAGCGGGAGGGCCGAGACCCAGTACTTC.